This T cell receptor (beta chain) was observed in a study of shared clonotypes between healthy human individuals. Method: immunoSEQ multiplex PCR; TCRdb's copy keeps in-frame clones and lacks some. The data hold approximately 1.9 million clones, with just under 95% observed a single time. Selected positively for CCR7 and CD45RO-negative, naive CD8 cells excluded terminally differentiated effector memory CD45RA+ cells. V was shortened by 5 bases and J by 0 bases, with 11 bases between the two germline ends. CDR1 is MNHNS, CDR2 SASEGT, per germline. CDR3 length: 14 amino acids. What was sequenced was naive CD8+ T cells from PBMCs. The receptor comes from a man between 18 and 35 years old in good health. Some clones in this sample may be carry-over from other donors' samples. This chain connects TRBV6-1 to TRBJ2-7; D assignment may be TRBD1 or TRBD2 (5 bases each). The CDR3 DNA follows: TGTGCCAGCAGTACCGGGACCCTCTCCTACGAGCAGTACTTC. Its translation is CASSTGTLSYEQYF.